The 27 T cell receptor beta chains presented below share a single source sample, sequenced in a study of blood T cell repertoires in COVID-19. Sequenced by immunoSEQ multiplex PCR; TCRdb stores in-frame clones only, minus some. The sample comprises some 150,000 clones, roughly 90% of which are singletons, and approximately 1.2% rests with the top ten. Input material: PBMCs or T cells enriched from blood (not recorded which). Source of these receptors: a woman younger than 45 with acute COVID-19.

Only a few counts were recorded for this clone. This sample includes further DNA sequences coding for the same CDR3. This sequence joins TRBV2 and TRBJ2-1, with 10 positions matching TRBD2. Germline V gene sequence: CDR1 SNHLY, CDR2 FYNNEI. This CDR3 contains 13 residues. V trimming: 4 bases; J trimming: 10 bases; junction bases outside the gene matches: 4. In DNA, the CDR3 is TGTGCCAGCAGTGGGCTAGCGGGAGTGGAGCAGTTCTTC. Translated, it gives CASSGLAGVEQFF.

This chain joins TRBV12-5 and TRBJ2-1, with TRBD2 matching 12 bases. V shed 2 bases and J 0 bases; nucleotides not matched to a gene: 8. Germline V lookup: CDR1 LGHNT, CDR2 FRNRAP. This CDR3 is 19 amino acids long. Here the CDR3 DNA reads TGTGCTAGTGGTTTGAGTCTAGCGGGAGGGGGGAGCTCCTACAATGAGCAGTTCTTC. Protein sequence: CASGLSLAGGGSSYNEQFF.

The J gene is TRBJ2-2, the V gene TRBV5-1; TRBD2 matches at 9 bases. J was trimmed by 6 bases and V by 0 bases; bases with no gene match: 3. The CDR3 has 15 residues. In germline, CDR1 is SGHRS, CDR2 YFSETQ. The CDR3 spells CASSLALAGPGELFF. CDR3 sequence (DNA): TGCGCCAGCAGCTTGGCGCTAGCGGGACCCGGGGAGCTGTTTTTT.

About this clone itself: This same CDR3 is encoded by further DNA sequences in the sample. The CDR3 reads CATSDPGQGNQPQHF. The CDR3, as DNA: TGTGCCACCAGTGACCCCGGACAGGGCAATCAGCCCCAGCATTTT. The rearrangement links TRBV24-1 to TRBJ1-5, with TRBD1 identical over 7 bases. This CDR3 is built from 15 residues. Germline CDR1 KGHDR, CDR2 SFDVKD. V trimming: 4 bases; J trimming: 2 bases; junction bases outside the gene matches: 4.

The CDR3 protein is CASSLLRGRGWDQPQHF. The CDR3 DNA reads as TGTGCCAGCAGTTTATTGAGGGGGCGCGGGTGGGATCAGCCCCAGCATTTT. This chain joins TRBV28 and TRBJ1-5; 7 bases align to TRBD1. Germline trimming cut 1 base from V and 5 bases from J; bases unmatched to any gene: 11. The germline V gene encodes CDR1 MDHEN and CDR2 SYDVKM. CDR3 length equals 17 residues.

This chain links TRBV5-1 with TRBJ2-7, with D possibly being TRBD2 (5 bases). V was trimmed by 3 bases and J by 6 bases, leaving 10 bases between them. Germline CDR1 is SGHRS and CDR2 is YFSETQ. CDR3 length: 12 residues. CDR3 region: CASSWGALEQYF. The CDR3, as DNA: TGCGCCAGCAGCTGGGGAGCTCTCGAGCAGTACTTC.

The chain has TRBV20-1 and TRBJ2-1; 15 bases are a match to TRBD2. From germline, CDR1 is DFQATT and CDR2 SNEGSKA (reference sequence). There are 15 residues in the CDR3. Trimming cost V 3 bases and J 7 bases; bases outside gene matches: 4. DNA of the CDR3: TGCAGTGCTAGTAGGACTAGCGGGAGGGTAAATGAGCAGTTCTTC. Encoded protein: CSASRTSGRVNEQFF.

The V and J genes are TRBV5-5 and TRBJ1-4; D is uncertain. Germline-derived CDR1 and CDR2 are SGHKS and YYEKEE (reference sequence). This CDR3 contains 15 residues. Trimming shortened V by 0 bases and J by 7 bases, and 13 bases separated the two germline ends. CDR3 in DNA: TGTGCCAGCAGCTTGGGAGGCCAGAGCGGTGAAAAACTGTTTTTT. As protein: CASSLGGQSGEKLFF.

This clone was seen just once. The genes are TRBV16 and TRBJ1-1; 10 bases fit TRBD1. V lost 5 bases to trimming and J lost 3 bases; unmatched junction nucleotides: 3. CDR1 KGHSY and CDR2 FQNENV come from the germline V gene. The length of the CDR3 is 14 residues. The CDR3 coding sequence is TGTGCCAGCAGCTCTGGACAGGGGGACACTGAAGCTTTCTTT. Translating gives CASSSGQGDTEAFF. Complete variable domain (other parts from reference TRBV16 and TRBJ1-1): GEEVAQTPKHLVRGEGQKAKLYCAPIKGHSYVFWYQQVLKNEFKFLISFQNENVFDETGMPKERFSAKCLPNSPCSLEIQATKLEDSAVYFCASSSGQGDTEAFFGQGTRLTVV.

The V call is TRBV5-5, the J call TRBJ1-6; D is ambiguous. Trimming took off 0 bases at V and 8 bases at J, with 9 bases between the two ends. CDR1 is SGHKS and CDR2 is YYEKEE in the germline V gene (reference sequence). This CDR3 contains 14 residues. CDR3 residues: CASSLATSDSPLHF. CDR3 nucleotides: TGTGCCAGCAGCTTGGCCACGTCGGATTCACCCCTCCACTTT.

The chain has TRBV6-2 or TRBV6-3 and TRBJ2-7, with 8 bases fitting TRBD1. The J segment lost 3 bases and the V segment lost 6 bases, leaving 10 bases of the junction unmatched. The germline V gene encodes CDR1 MNHEY and CDR2 SVGEGT. CDR3 length: 15 residues. The CDR3 is CASSDFGQGDYEQYF. The CDR3 nucleotides are TGTGCCAGCAGCGATTTTGGACAGGGAGACTACGAGCAGTACTTC.

This clone has just one count. This chain connects TRBV14 to TRBJ1-1; tentatively, D is TRBD1 (5 bases). The germline V and J ends were trimmed by 0 bases and 4 bases, with 9 bases remaining between them. Germline V lookup: CDR1 SGHDN, CDR2 FVKESK. The CDR3 is made up of 14 amino acids. The CDR3 here is CASSQDRVSTEAFF. CDR3 coding DNA: TGTGCCAGCAGCCAAGACAGGGTGAGCACTGAAGCTTTCTTT.

The genes are TRBV28 and TRBJ1-2; TRBD1 matches 9 bases. The CDR3 runs 14 residues. The junction had 9 bases not matched to a gene; V was cut back by 6 bases and J by 7 bases. CDR1 MDHEN and CDR2 SYDVKM come from the germline V gene. The CDR3 DNA reads TGTGCCAGCAGGAAAACAGGGGGCGCTGCTGGCTACACCTTC. This sequence encodes CASRKTGGAAGYTF.

This sequence joins TRBV6-6 and TRBJ1-5, with D maybe TRBD1 (5 bases). Trimming took off 4 bases at V and 1 base at J, with 8 bases between the two ends. Per the germline V gene, CDR1 is MNHNY and CDR2 is SVGAGI (reference sequence). There are 14 residues in the CDR3. CDR3 loop: CASSFGGSNQPQHF. The CDR3 coding sequence is TGTGCCAGCAGTTTCGGGGGGAGCAATCAGCCCCAGCATTTT.

Concerning this clone: At one end the junction does not follow the germline gene, possibly because of a read error. This chain connects TRBV24-1 to TRBJ2-1, with 10 bases matching TRBD2. Per germline, CDR1 KGHDR and CDR2 SFDVKD. CDR3 length equals 12 residues. The CDR3 nucleotides read TGTGCCACCAGTGATGTGGGGACTAGCGCGATCTTC. It yields the protein CATSDVGTSAIF.

The chain couples TRBV27 to TRBJ2-3; TRBD2 agrees at 9 bases. The V gene end was trimmed by 7 bases and the J gene end by 4 bases; junction bases not matched to a gene: 12. This CDR3 has 16 amino acids. Germline CDR1 is MNHEY and CDR2 is SMNVEV (reference sequence). This CDR3 is CASKGTSLSSADTQYF. The CDR3 nucleotides read TGTGCCAGCAAGGGGACTAGCCTCTCGTCGGCAGATACGCAGTATTTT.

CDR3 bases: TGTGCCAGCAGTTCCGGCGGGGGGGCTAATGAAAAACTGTTTTTT. The encoded protein is CASSSGGGANEKLFF. The genes are TRBV7-6 and TRBJ1-4; a possible D gene is TRBD1 (5 bases). V lost 6 bases and J 3 bases, leaving 14 bases between the germline ends. The CDR3 spans 15 residues. Germline V gene data show CDR1 as SGHVS and CDR2 as FNYEAQ.

J is TRBJ1-2 and V is TRBV7-3; D not certain. The CDR3 runs to 13 residues. Trimming pared 2 bases from V and 8 bases from J, leaving 12 bases between. Germline V gives CDR1 SGHTA, CDR2 FQGTGA. CDR3 DNA sequence: TGTGCCAGCAGCTTAGCCCCGGGGAGCGGCTACACCTTC. Protein: CASSLAPGSGYTF.

This clone was observed a few times. The sample contains more than one DNA sequence encoding this CDR3. The rearrangement links TRBV28 to TRBJ1-5, with TRBD1 matching 11 bases. This CDR3 has 14 residues. The germline CDR1 and CDR2 sequences are MDHEN and SYDVKM. The trim removed 7 bases at V and 6 bases at J, leaving 5 bases unmatched. CDR3 in DNA: TGTGCCAGCACAGGGACAGGGGGAGTTCAGCCCCAGCATTTT. This translates into CASTGTGGVQPQHF.

The chain recombines TRBV28 with TRBJ1-4; possible D gene TRBD1, 5 bases. V lost 7 bases and J lost 7, with 16 bases in between. Looked up from germline, CDR1 is MDHEN and CDR2 is SYDVKM. The CDR3 is made up of 14 amino acids. DNA of the CDR3: TGTGCCAGCAAACAGAGGTTAGGGGCTGAAAAACTGTTTTTT. It codes for CASKQRLGAEKLFF.

The CDR3 sequence is CSVEVQGSGANVLTF. The DNA of the CDR3 is TGCAGCGTTGAAGTGCAGGGCTCTGGGGCCAACGTCCTGACTTTC. The chain has TRBV29-1 and TRBJ2-6; possibly TRBD1 for D (5 bases). CDR3 length equals 15 residues. Trimming cost V 1 base and J 0 bases, with 7 bases left between them. Looked up from germline, CDR1 is SQVTM and CDR2 is ANQGSEA.

The rearrangement joins TRBV6-6 to TRBJ2-7; 8 nucleotides agree with TRBD2. Losses at the gene ends were 5 bases for V and 3 bases for J; bases not matched to a gene: 9. CDR3 size: 15 residues. Looked up from germline, CDR1 is MNHNY and CDR2 is SVGAGI (reference sequence). CDR3 DNA: TGTGCCAGCAGTCGCAGCGGGAGTGGAGGCTACGAGCAGTACTTC. It specifies CASSRSGSGGYEQYF.

This clone was detected only a few times. The chain recombines TRBV6-2 or TRBV6-3 with TRBJ1-1; D call uncertain. The CDR3 length is 12 residues. Germline CDR1 and CDR2: MNHEY and SVGEGT. Deletions cut 6 bases from V and 7 bases from J, with 12 bases between. The CDR3 here is CASSTVHLEAFF. CDR3 in DNA: TGTGCCAGCAGCACCGTACACCTTGAAGCTTTCTTT.

V is TRBV27 and J is TRBJ2-7, with TRBD2 matching over 10 bases. CDR1 and CDR2 (germline): MNHEY, SMNVEV (reference sequence). Trimming at V came to 5 bases and at J to 1 base, leaving 5 bases not matched to a gene. CDR3 length: 15 residues. The CDR3 protein is CASSPGLAHSYEQYF. In nucleotides, the CDR3 is TGTGCCAGCAGTCCGGGACTAGCGCATTCCTACGAGCAGTACTTC.

This clone was seen once. The V call is TRBV19, the J call TRBJ1-6; D may be TRBD1 (6 bases). The CDR3 is made up of 17 amino acids. Germline V gives CDR1 LNHDA, CDR2 SQIVND (reference sequence). V lost 5 bases and J lost 9, with 23 bases in between. The CDR3 loop is CASSFPPNRDVGSPLHF. The DNA of the CDR3 is TGTGCCAGTAGTTTTCCCCCAAACAGGGACGTCGGTTCACCCCTCCACTTT.

The chain combines TRBV7-2 with TRBJ2-6; the D is unclear. Germline V gives CDR1 SGHTA, CDR2 FQGNSA. V was trimmed by 5 bases and J by 0 bases, leaving 11 bases between them. The CDR3 is made up of 16 amino acids. Here the CDR3 reads CASSPRGNSGANVLTF. The CDR3 DNA reads as TGTGCCAGCAGCCCAAGAGGTAACTCTGGGGCCAACGTCCTGACTTTC.

The J gene is TRBJ2-1, the V gene TRBV20-1; TRBD2 aligns across 11 bases. The CDR3 totals 14 residues. CDR1 and CDR2 (germline): DFQATT, SNEGSKA (reference sequence). Unmatched junction bases numbered 7, after V lost 3 bases and J lost 9 bases. CDR3 in DNA: TGCAGTGCTAGTCTACTAGCGGGAGATGGTGAGCAGTTCTTC. Protein: CSASLLAGDGEQFF.